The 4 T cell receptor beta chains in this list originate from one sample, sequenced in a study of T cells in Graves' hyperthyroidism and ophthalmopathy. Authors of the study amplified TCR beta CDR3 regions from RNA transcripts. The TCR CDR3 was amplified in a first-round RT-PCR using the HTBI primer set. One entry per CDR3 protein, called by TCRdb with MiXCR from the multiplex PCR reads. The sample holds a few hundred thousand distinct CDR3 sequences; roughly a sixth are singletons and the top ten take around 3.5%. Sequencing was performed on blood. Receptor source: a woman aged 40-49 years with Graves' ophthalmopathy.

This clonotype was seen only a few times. CDR3 protein: CSAYGGSTDTQYF. The CDR3 DNA reads as TGCAGTGCCTACGGGGGTAGCACAGATACGCAGTATTTT. The chain joins TRBV20-1 to TRBJ2-3; a possible D gene is TRBD2 (6 bases). V lost 6 bases to trimming and J lost 0 bases, with 10 bases between them. This CDR3 contains 13 residues. CDR1 and CDR2 (germline): DFQATT, SNEGSKA (reference sequence).

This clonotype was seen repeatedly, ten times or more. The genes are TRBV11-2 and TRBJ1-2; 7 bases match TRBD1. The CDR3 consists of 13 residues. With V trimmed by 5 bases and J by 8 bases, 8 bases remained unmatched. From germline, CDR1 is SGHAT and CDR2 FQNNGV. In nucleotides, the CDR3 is TGTGCCAGCAGCACGACAGGGTTCGGCGGCTACACCTTC. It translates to CASSTTGFGGYTF.

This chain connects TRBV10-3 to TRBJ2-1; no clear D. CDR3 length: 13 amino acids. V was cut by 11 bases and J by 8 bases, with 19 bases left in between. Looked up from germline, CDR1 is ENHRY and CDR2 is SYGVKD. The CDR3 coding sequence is TGTGCCGCGGTTGGGGAAGTCGGTTATGAGCAGTTCTTC. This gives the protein CAAVGEVGYEQFF.

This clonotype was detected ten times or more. The CDR3 is CASSLVPGSSSYEQYF. Written as DNA, the CDR3 is TGTGCCAGCAGCTTAGTCCCCGGCAGCTCCTCCTACGAGCAGTACTTC. The chain couples TRBV7-6 to TRBJ2-7; D gene unclear. The CDR3 consists of 16 residues. Per the germline V gene, CDR1 is SGHVS and CDR2 is FNYEAQ. V shed 1 base and J shed 0 bases, with 13 bases lying between them. The full variable domain, in which reference TRBV7-6 and TRBJ2-7 provide the parts outside the CDR3, is GAGVSQSPRYKVTKRGQDVALRCDPISGHVSLYWYRQALGQGPEFLTYFNYEAQQDKSGLPNDRFSAERPEGSISTLTIQRTEQRDSAMYRCASSLVPGSSSYEQYFGPGTRLTVT.